A selection of T cell receptor beta chains follows, all from one sample in a study of T cells in localized non-small cell lung cancer. The assay was immunoSEQ multiplex PCR, and TCRdb's table has in-frame clones only and misses some. Among 9,600 or so clones, 90% were seen once, and the ten largest hold roughly 15%. This specimen consisted of peripheral blood, obtained before any cancer treatment. All receptors come from a male donor older than 55 with stage III squamous cell lung carcinoma. Each CDR3 is given with its conserved first and last residue. A D gene is named only where the DNA matches it firmly. Size tells how often a clone was seen (once, few, many) or the class of an expanded clone, and some rows leave it out.

V gene	CDR3 length	D gene	clone size	J gene	CDR3 DNA	CDR3 protein
TRBV4-1	18	.	.	TRBJ2-2	TGCGCCAGCAGCCAAGTTTCGGGGTCTCCGACAAACACCGGGGAGCTGTTTTTT	CASSQVSGSPTNTGELFF
TRBV27	14	.	.	TRBJ2-7	TGTGCCAGCAGTTGGACGCCGAGCTCCTACGAGCAGTACTTC	CASSWTPSSYEQYF
TRBV28	10	.	.	TRBJ2-5	TGTGCCAGCAGTCAAGAGACCCAGTACTTC	CASSQETQYF
TRBV28	14	.	.	TRBJ1-1	TGTGCCAGCAAGCTGGGGGCCAGGAACACTGAAGCTTTCTTT	CASKLGARNTEAFF
TRBV20-1	11	.	.	TRBJ2-3	TGCAGTGCCGCCCCCACAGATACGCAGTATTTT	CSAAPTDTQYF
TRBV7-2	15	.	.	TRBJ2-5	TGTGCCAGCAGCTTGGTCTACAGGGGGGGGGAGACCCAGTACTTC	CASSLVYRGGETQYF
TRBV2	14	.	.	TRBJ2-7	TGTGCCAGCAGACCGCAGGGCCCTTCACAGGAGCAGTACTTC	CASRPQGPSQEQYF
TRBV7-3	13	TRBD1	.	TRBJ2-1	TGTGCCAGCAGCATGGGACAGGTCTATGAGCAGTTCTTC	CASSMGQVYEQFF
TRBV5-6	13	.	.	TRBJ1-1	TGTGCCAGCAGCAAGACAGTGAACACTGAAGCTTTCTTT	CASSKTVNTEAFF
TRBV18	13	TRBD1	.	TRBJ1-5	TGTGCCAGCCAAAAGACAGGGAATCAGCCCCAGCATTTT	CASQKTGNQPQHF
TRBV28	13	TRBD1	.	TRBJ1-2	TGTGCCGAGACCGGGACAGGGACGTTTGGCTACACCTTC	CAETGTGTFGYTF
TRBV6-1	15	.	.	TRBJ2-1	TGTGCCAGCAGTGAACGGAAGGGGGGGTTGGATGAGCAGTTCTTC	CASSERKGGLDEQFF
TRBV10-3	16	.	.	TRBJ1-4	TGTGCCATCAGTGCGGGGGAACATGGACGTAATGAAAAACTGTTTTTT	CAISAGEHGRNEKLFF
TRBV11-1	15	.	.	TRBJ2-7	TGTGCCAGCAGCCCTGCCGGGACGGGCAACTACGAGCAGTACTTC	CASSPAGTGNYEQYF
TRBV6-5	13	.	.	TRBJ1-5	TGTGCCAGCAGTTCTACAGATAAACAGCCCCAGCATTTT	CASSSTDKQPQHF
TRBV5-1	15	.	.	TRBJ1-5	TGCGCCAGCAGCTTGGACGGAGGTAGCAATCAGCCCCAGCATTTT	CASSLDGGSNQPQHF
TRBV6-6	13	.	.	TRBJ2-7	TGTGCCAGCAGTTACGAGGGATTCCACGAGCAGTACTTC	CASSYEGFHEQYF
TRBV7-2	13	.	once	TRBJ2-3	TGTGCCAGCACCACATACTTTTTAGATACGCAGTATTTT	CASTTYFLDTQYF
TRBV7-6	13	.	.	TRBJ2-3	TGTGCCAGCAGCTTATCGGGGGCGGATACGCAGTATTTT	CASSLSGADTQYF
TRBV9	12	.	once	TRBJ2-2	TGTGCCAGCAGCGTACGCACCGGGGAGCTGTTTTTT	CASSVRTGELFF
TRBV4-1	15	.	.	TRBJ2-7	TGCGCCAGCAGCCAGGAGAACGGGGCTGGCTACGAGCAGTACTTC	CASSQENGAGYEQYF
TRBV7-9	14	.	.	TRBJ1-6	TGTGCCAGCAGGACAACGGAGTATAATTCACCCCTCCACTTT	CASRTTEYNSPLHF
TRBV6-5	13	.	.	TRBJ2-7	TGTGCCAGCAGTTACGAGGGATTCCACGAGCAGTACTTC	CASSYEGFHEQYF
TRBV9	15	TRBD2	.	TRBJ2-5	TGTGCCAGCAGCGTAGCTGGGACTAGCGGAGAGACCCAGTACTTC	CASSVAGTSGETQYF
TRBV5-6	13	.	.	TRBJ1-4	TGTGCCAGCAGCTTGGCTGGGACTGAAAAACTGTTTTTT	CASSLAGTEKLFF
TRBV9	16	.	once	TRBJ2-7	TGTGCCAGCAGCGTAGGGGTGTGGGGCGCCCCCGACGAGCAGTACTTC	CASSVGVWGAPDEQYF
TRBV5-5	15	TRBD1	.	TRBJ2-1	TGTGCCAGCAGACCCGACAGGGGGCCGGGGAATGAGCAGTTCTTC	CASRPDRGPGNEQFF
TRBV7-8	19	.	.	TRBJ2-1	TGTGCCAGCAGCCCCTATTTGGGCGGGGGCCTCGGTCCCTACAATGAGCAGTTCTTC	CASSPYLGGGLGPYNEQFF
TRBV5-5	15	.	.	TRBJ2-7	TGTGCCAGCAGCTTGGTGGTCGGGGAGGTCTACGAGCAGTACTTC	CASSLVVGEVYEQYF
TRBV7-6	15	.	.	TRBJ1-4	TGTGCCAGCAGCCCCACGGACTTGAGCGATGAAAAACTGTTTTTT	CASSPTDLSDEKLFF
TRBV13	15	.	once	TRBJ1-4	TGTGCCAGCAGGCAAAAAGGGTTTGGTCGTGAAAAACTGTTTTTT	CASRQKGFGREKLFF
TRBV28	13	.	once	TRBJ1-2	TGTGCCAGCAGACAGCCGACTAACTATGGCTACACCTTC	CASRQPTNYGYTF
TRBV7-9	14	TRBD1	few	TRBJ2-2	TGTGCCAGCAGCCCGATGGACAGGACCGGGGAGCTGTTTTTT	CASSPMDRTGELFF
TRBV27	13	.	medium-sized	TRBJ1-1	TGTGCCAGCAGTTTGGTTAAGAGCACTGAAGCTTTCTTT	CASSLVKSTEAFF
TRBV9	16	TRBD1	.	TRBJ2-1	TGTGCCAGCAGCGTAGGGCCGAAGGGGGCTGGGGGTGAGCAGTTCTTC	CASSVGPKGAGGEQFF
TRBV6-1	15	TRBD2	.	TRBJ2-3	TGTGCCAGCAGTGAACTAGCGGGGGGGCCAGATACGCAGTATTTT	CASSELAGGPDTQYF
TRBV11-3	12	.	once	TRBJ2-3	TGTGCCAGCAGTCAGGGGAGGGATACGCAGTATTTT	CASSQGRDTQYF
TRBV9	15	.	.	TRBJ2-2	TGTGCCAGCAGGTCTGGGGGTGGAAATGCCGGGGAGCTGTTTTTT	CASRSGGGNAGELFF
TRBV6-4	14	TRBD1	.	TRBJ1-5	TGTGCCACCCAGGACAGGGATAGCAATCAGCCCCAGCATTTT	CATQDRDSNQPQHF
TRBV4-3	16	.	few	TRBJ2-7	TGCGCCAGCAGCCAAGACGGGCAGGCACCCTCCTACGAGCAGTACTTC	CASSQDGQAPSYEQYF
TRBV5-1	14	TRBD1	.	TRBJ1-5	TGCGCCAGCAGCTCGGCAGGGGGCCTTCAGCCCCAGCATTTT	CASSSAGGLQPQHF
TRBV15	15	.	.	TRBJ2-7	TGTGCCACCAGCAGCCGAGGGGCTGGCTCCTACGAGCAGTACTTC	CATSSRGAGSYEQYF